One sample yielded the 21 T cell receptor beta chains listed below, sequenced in a study of T cell changes during pregnancy in multiple sclerosis. Assay used: immunoSEQ multiplex PCR; TCRdb lists only in-frame clones, some missing. Among roughly 66,000 clones listed, about 92% were seen once. Sequencing used peripheral blood, obtained in the first trimester of pregnancy. The receptors were sampled from a female donor with multiple sclerosis, enrolled in a pregnancy study.

This clone appeared many times. V and J are TRBV6-4 and TRBJ2-1; 7 nucleotides line up with TRBD1. The CDR3 is made up of 15 amino acids. The trim removed 3 bases at V and 3 bases at J, leaving 5 bases unmatched. Looked up from germline, CDR1 is MRHNA and CDR2 is SNTAGT. Written as DNA, the CDR3 is TGTGCCAGCAGTGAGGCGGCAGGGGGCTACAATGAGCAGTTCTTC. Protein: CASSEAAGGYNEQFF.

This chain joins TRBV6-4 and TRBJ2-5, with D perhaps matching TRBD2 (5 bases). CDR3 size: 18 residues. V was shortened by 2 bases and J by 1 base, with 20 bases between the two germline ends. Germline V lookup: CDR1 MRHNA, CDR2 SNTAGT. CDR3 region: CASSDLSGDFSTQETQYF. Here the CDR3 DNA reads TGTGCCAGCAGTGACCTGAGCGGTGACTTCTCTACCCAAGAGACCCAGTACTTC.

This chain links TRBV11-2 with TRBJ2-3; D remains unclear. The CDR3 extends over 13 amino acids. The germline CDR1 and CDR2 sequences are SGHAT and FQNNGV. Trimming removed 1 base from V and 1 base from J, with 3 bases in between. CDR3 protein: CASSLGGTDTQYF. CDR3 in DNA: TGTGCCAGCAGCTTAGGCGGCACAGATACGCAGTATTTT.

This chain connects TRBV4-3 to TRBJ1-4; 9 bases align to TRBD1. The CDR3 is 15 amino acids. CDR1 and CDR2 from the germline V gene are LGHNA and YSLEER. V was clipped by 6 bases and J by 5 bases; unmatched bases: 7. The CDR3 DNA sequence: TGCGCCAGCAGGCCCACAGGGGGCCCGAATGAAAAACTGTTTTTT. Protein: CASRPTGGPNEKLFF.

The rearrangement joins TRBV27 to TRBJ2-5; 10 nucleotides line up with TRBD1. The germline CDR1 and CDR2 sequences are MNHEY and SMNVEV (reference sequence). This CDR3 has 14 residues. The ends lost 4 bases at V and 4 bases at J; junction bases unmatched: 3. The CDR3 here is CASSWGTGVETQYF. CDR3 nucleotides: TGTGCCAGCAGTTGGGGGACAGGGGTAGAGACCCAGTACTTC.

V usage is TRBV7-3 and J usage is TRBJ2-3, with a weak D call TRBD1 (7 bases). Trimming shortened V by 5 bases and J by 4 bases, and 25 bases separated the two germline ends. The CDR3 is made up of 18 amino acids. The germline gives CDR1 SGHTA, CDR2 FQGTGA. The CDR3 region has the DNA TGTGCCAGCAGCCCGACCCCAGGGGGGCCCGATGGCCCAGATACGCAGTATTTT. Translated, it gives CASSPTPGGPDGPDTQYF.

This clone was seen only a few times. CDR3 DNA: TGTGCCATCAGTGAGGGAGCCAGGGGGCTATTTGGAAACACCATATATTTT. This codes for CAISEGARGLFGNTIYF. The chain is built from TRBV10-3 and TRBJ1-3; 8 nucleotides agree with TRBD1. The V gene end was trimmed by 2 bases and the J gene end by 3 bases; junction bases not matched to a gene: 9. The germline V gene encodes CDR1 ENHRY and CDR2 SYGVKD. The length of the CDR3 is 17 residues.

The rearrangement uses TRBV29-1 and TRBJ2-1, with 11 bases aligning to TRBD2. J gave up 9 bases and V 4 bases, and 17 bases lay outside the gene matches. This CDR3 has 17 residues. The germline V gene encodes CDR1 SQVTM and CDR2 ANQGSEA. The CDR3 loop reads CSVVSPLAGGWGPEQFF. Written as DNA, the CDR3 is TGCAGCGTTGTCTCCCCGCTAGCGGGGGGTTGGGGTCCTGAGCAGTTCTTC.

CDR3 amino acids: CASSVTASGNIISYNEQFF. CDR3 nucleotides: TGTGCCAGCAGTGTCACGGCTAGCGGGAATATAATCTCCTACAATGAGCAGTTCTTC. The rearrangement links TRBV2 to TRBJ2-1; 9 positions match TRBD2. J was trimmed by 0 bases and V by 4 bases; bases with no gene match: 13. The CDR3 covers 19 residues. In germline, CDR1 is SNHLY, CDR2 FYNNEI.

The chain combines TRBV10-3 with TRBJ1-1, with D unclear. The CDR3 loop spans 13 amino acids. V was pared by 10 bases and J by 1 base, with 13 bases between. Germline V gene data show CDR1 as ENHRY and CDR2 as SYGVKD. CDR3 coding DNA: TGTGCCACCAACCGGGGTGAGAACACTGAAGCTTTCTTT. This gives the protein CATNRGENTEAFF.

V usage is TRBV4-3 and J usage is TRBJ2-1; unclear D gene. Between the trimmed V and J ends, which lost 5 bases and 4 bases, there was a span of 9 bases. Germline assignment: CDR1 LGHNA and CDR2 YSLEER. CDR3 length: 13 amino acids. This chain's CDR3 is CASSFDIYNEQFF. In DNA, the CDR3 is TGCGCCAGCAGCTTCGACATTTACAATGAGCAGTTCTTC.

The chain carries TRBV18 and TRBJ2-7, with a tentative D call TRBD2 (5 bases). Between the trimmed V and J ends, which lost 1 base and 5 bases, there was a span of 12 bases. The CDR3 has 14 residues. Germline values: CDR1 KGHSH, CDR2 LQKENI. CDR3 sequence (DNA): TGTGCCAGCTCACCACGTAGAGGGCTCGACGAGCAGTACTTC. Translating it yields CASSPRRGLDEQYF. The whole variable domain, remainder taken from reference TRBV18 and TRBJ2-7, is NAGVMQNPRHLVRRRGQEARLRCSPMKGHSHVYWYRQLPEEGLKFMVYLQKENIIDESGMPKERFSAEFPKEGPSILRIQQVVRGDSAAYFCASSPRRGLDEQYFGPGTRLTVT.

The chain combines TRBV15 with TRBJ2-2, with 8 bases lining up with TRBD1. The germline V gene encodes CDR1 LNHNV and CDR2 YYDKDF (reference sequence). V shed 5 bases, J shed 3 bases, and the junction held 11 bases outside the gene matches. The CDR3 covers 17 residues. CDR3: CATSWQKTGADTGELFF. The CDR3 DNA reads TGTGCCACCAGCTGGCAAAAGACAGGGGCGGACACCGGGGAGCTGTTTTTT.

This clone was seen only once. The V call is TRBV27, the J call TRBJ1-5, with 11 bases matching TRBD1. V shed 10 bases and J 6 bases; nucleotides not matched to a gene: 8. CDR1 and CDR2 (germline): MNHEY, SMNVEV (reference sequence). The CDR3 is 14 residues long. As DNA, the CDR3 is TGTGCCACTAAGGGACAGGGGGTCCGTCAGCCCCAGCATTTT. It yields the protein CATKGQGVRQPQHF.

The chain couples TRBV7-6 to TRBJ2-3; tentatively, D is TRBD2 (6 bases). The V gene's germline CDR1 is SGHVS and CDR2 FNYEAQ. This CDR3 is 16 amino acids long. V was trimmed by 5 bases and J by 3 bases, leaving 18 bases between them. CDR3 bases: TGTGCCAGCAGCCAAACTTCGGGGGTAATAACAGATACGCAGTATTTT. Its protein product is CASSQTSGVITDTQYF.

The chain is built from TRBV5-1 and TRBJ2-7; possible D gene TRBD2, 6 bases. Germline V gene data show CDR1 as SGHRS and CDR2 as YFSETQ. The V end lost 0 bases, the J end lost 3 bases, and 13 bases lay between the germline ends. This CDR3 has 15 amino acids. CDR3 residues: CASSLDGSDGYEQYF. Here the CDR3 DNA reads TGCGCCAGCAGCTTGGACGGGAGCGATGGCTACGAGCAGTACTTC.

The chain combines TRBV9 with TRBJ1-1; D gene uncertain. The ends were cut back, 4 bases at V and 4 bases at J, with 11 bases in the middle. This CDR3 is 13 amino acids long. Germline V gene sequence: CDR1 SGDLS, CDR2 YYNGEE. CDR3 in DNA: TGTGCCAGCAGCTACCCTGGTAGCACTGAAGCTTTCTTT. Translated, it gives CASSYPGSTEAFF.

The CDR3 DNA follows: TGTGCCAGCAGTTTAGTGGGAGGTATGACTGAAGCTTTCTTT. Its translation is CASSLVGGMTEAFF. V and J are TRBV28 and TRBJ1-1; D call uncertain. CDR3 size: 14 residues. The germline V and J ends were trimmed by 2 bases and 5 bases, with 12 bases remaining between them. Germline values: CDR1 MDHEN, CDR2 SYDVKM.

The rearrangement links TRBV6-6 to TRBJ2-7, with D maybe TRBD2 (6 bases). This CDR3 has 13 residues. Trimming pared 4 bases from V and 4 bases from J, leaving 11 bases between. Per germline, CDR1 MNHNY and CDR2 SVGAGI (reference sequence). The CDR3 loop is CASSSLGGYEQYF. The CDR3 nucleotides are TGTGCCAGCAGTTCCCTGGGGGGTTACGAGCAGTACTTC.

V gene TRBV6-1 combines with J gene TRBJ2-5, with D hard to call. This CDR3 comprises 11 residues. The V end lost 10 bases, the J end lost 4 bases, and 10 bases lay between the germline ends. Germline lookup yields CDR1 MNHNS and CDR2 SASEGT. The chain's CDR3 is CATFRRETQYF. The CDR3 nucleotides are TGTGCCACCTTTAGGAGAGAGACCCAGTACTTC.

The chain is built from TRBV11-2 and TRBJ2-2, with 11 bases fitting TRBD2. The CDR3 spans 17 residues. Germline V lookup: CDR1 SGHAT, CDR2 FQNNGV. J gave up 5 bases and V 4 bases, and 9 bases lay outside the gene matches. CDR3 sequence: CASSSTTSGSKTGELFF. The CDR3 DNA follows: TGTGCCAGCAGCTCGACAACTAGCGGGAGTAAGACCGGGGAGCTGTTTTTT.